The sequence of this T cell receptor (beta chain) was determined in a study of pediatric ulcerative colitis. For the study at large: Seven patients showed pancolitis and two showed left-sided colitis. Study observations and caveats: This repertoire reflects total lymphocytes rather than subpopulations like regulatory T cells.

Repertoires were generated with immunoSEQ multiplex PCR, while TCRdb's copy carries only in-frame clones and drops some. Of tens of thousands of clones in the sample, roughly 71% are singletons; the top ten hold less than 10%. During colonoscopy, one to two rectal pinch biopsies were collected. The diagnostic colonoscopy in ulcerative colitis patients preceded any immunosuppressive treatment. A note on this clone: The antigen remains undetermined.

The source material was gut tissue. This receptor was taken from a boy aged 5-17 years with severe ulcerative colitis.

The CDR3, as DNA: TGTGCCAGCAGCGAAAGGGCAAAGGTGTGGAGCACAGATACGCAGTATTTT. The encoded protein is CASSERAKVWSTDTQYF. The chain combines TRBV27 with TRBJ2-3; D not certain. The CDR3 runs 17 residues. The ends were cut back, 6 bases at V and 0 bases at J, with 19 bases in the middle. Looked up from germline, CDR1 is MNHEY and CDR2 is SMNVEV (reference sequence).